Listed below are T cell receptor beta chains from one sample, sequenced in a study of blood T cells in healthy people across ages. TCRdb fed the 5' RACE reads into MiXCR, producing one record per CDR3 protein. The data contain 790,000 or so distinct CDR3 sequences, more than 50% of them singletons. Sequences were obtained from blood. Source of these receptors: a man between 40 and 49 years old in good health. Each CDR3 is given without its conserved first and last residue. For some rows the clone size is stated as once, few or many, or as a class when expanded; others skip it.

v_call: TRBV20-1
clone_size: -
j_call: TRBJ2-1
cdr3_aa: SARPLAGGNEQF

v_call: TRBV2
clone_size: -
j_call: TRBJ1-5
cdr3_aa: ASSEKSGGSNQPQH

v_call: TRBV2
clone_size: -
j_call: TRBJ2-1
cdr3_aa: ASSENAGQGVNEQF

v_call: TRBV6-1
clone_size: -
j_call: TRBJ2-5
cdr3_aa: ASSGSGGQETQY

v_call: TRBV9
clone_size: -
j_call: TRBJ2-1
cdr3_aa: ASSVVAGGPDDEQF

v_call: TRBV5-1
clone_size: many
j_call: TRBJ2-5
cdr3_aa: ASSLIGGPETQY

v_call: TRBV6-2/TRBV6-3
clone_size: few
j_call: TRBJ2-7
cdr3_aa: ASSYGLTYEQY

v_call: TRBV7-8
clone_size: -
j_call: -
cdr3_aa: ASSLGQESSYNEQY

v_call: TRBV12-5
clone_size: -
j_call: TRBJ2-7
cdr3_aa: ASGLGAGGTDEQY

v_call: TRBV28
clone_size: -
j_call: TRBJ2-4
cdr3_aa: ASSLQGRLISKNIQY

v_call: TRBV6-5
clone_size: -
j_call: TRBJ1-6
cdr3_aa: ASSQFSNSPLH

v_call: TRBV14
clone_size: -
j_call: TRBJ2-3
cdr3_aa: ASSQDWEDTQY

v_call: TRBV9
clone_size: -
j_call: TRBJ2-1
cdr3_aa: ASSRQLSTGGRAEQF

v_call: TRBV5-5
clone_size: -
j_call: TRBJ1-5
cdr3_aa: ASSSGTDQPQH

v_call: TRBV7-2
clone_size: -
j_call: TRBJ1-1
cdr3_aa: ASSLDNRVVNTEAF

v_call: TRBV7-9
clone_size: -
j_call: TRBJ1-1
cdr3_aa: ASSDEGVGPEAF

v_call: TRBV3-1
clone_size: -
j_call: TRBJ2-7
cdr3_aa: ASRPNRDIGEQY

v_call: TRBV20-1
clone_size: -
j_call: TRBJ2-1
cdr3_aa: SAREFTASGVYYNEQF

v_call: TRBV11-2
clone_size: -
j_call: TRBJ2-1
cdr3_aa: ASSLPTRASGGLSSYNEQF

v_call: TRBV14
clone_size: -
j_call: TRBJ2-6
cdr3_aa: ASSHRSAETSGANVLT

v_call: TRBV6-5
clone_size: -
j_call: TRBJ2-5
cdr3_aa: ASARDRVTAGTQY

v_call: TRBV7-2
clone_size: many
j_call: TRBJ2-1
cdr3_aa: ASSYSGGSYNEQF

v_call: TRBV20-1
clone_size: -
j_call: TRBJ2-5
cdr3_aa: SASYVRMKTQY

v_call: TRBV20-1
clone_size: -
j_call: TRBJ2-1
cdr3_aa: SASGTYNEQF

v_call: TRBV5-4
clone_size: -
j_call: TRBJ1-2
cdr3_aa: ASSLKVLGYGYT

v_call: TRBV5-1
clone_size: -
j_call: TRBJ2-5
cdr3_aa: ASSLSSPREAQY

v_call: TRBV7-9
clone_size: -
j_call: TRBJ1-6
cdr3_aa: ASSLAGTGTNSPLH

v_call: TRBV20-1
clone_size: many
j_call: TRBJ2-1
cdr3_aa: SARLPRLAGVSSSYNEQF

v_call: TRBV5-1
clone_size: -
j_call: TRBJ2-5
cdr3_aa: ASSLAPSVQETQY

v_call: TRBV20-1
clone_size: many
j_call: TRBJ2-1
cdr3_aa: SARSPGPFNEQF

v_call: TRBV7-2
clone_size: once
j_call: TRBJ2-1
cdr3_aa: ASSLRIARIDNEQF

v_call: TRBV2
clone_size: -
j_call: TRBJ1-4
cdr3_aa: ASRVRGLANEKLF

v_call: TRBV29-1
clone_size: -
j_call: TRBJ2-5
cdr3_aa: SVIREAETQY

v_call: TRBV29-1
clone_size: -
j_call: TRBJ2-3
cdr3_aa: SVEGGGAYTDTQY

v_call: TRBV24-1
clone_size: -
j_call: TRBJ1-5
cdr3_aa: ATSEQGENQPQH

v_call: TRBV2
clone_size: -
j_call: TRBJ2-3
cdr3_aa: ASRGQDRGFRDTQY

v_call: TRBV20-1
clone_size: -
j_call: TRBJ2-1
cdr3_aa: SANPGAYNEQF

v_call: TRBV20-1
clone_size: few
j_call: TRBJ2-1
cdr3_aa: SARARTVYNEQF

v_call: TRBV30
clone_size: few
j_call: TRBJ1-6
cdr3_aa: AYDRNSYNSPLH

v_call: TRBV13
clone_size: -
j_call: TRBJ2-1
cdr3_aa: ASSLRGRGLNEQF

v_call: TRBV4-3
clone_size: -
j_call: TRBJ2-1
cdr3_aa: ASSQDSHIAGSSYNEQF

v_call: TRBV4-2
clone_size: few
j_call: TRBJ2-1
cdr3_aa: ASSQVGGWLQNEQF

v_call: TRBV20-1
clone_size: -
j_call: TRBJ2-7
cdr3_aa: SARPRDSYEQY

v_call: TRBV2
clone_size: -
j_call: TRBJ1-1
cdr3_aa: ASSREANTEAF

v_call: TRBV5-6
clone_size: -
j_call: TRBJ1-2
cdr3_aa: ASSLALLGYT

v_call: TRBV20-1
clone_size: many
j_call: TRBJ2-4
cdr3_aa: SARDTTRRDIQY

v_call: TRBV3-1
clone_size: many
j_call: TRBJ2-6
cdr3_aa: ASSQGDSNVLT

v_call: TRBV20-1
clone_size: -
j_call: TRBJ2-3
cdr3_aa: SAVPLGTSGTDTQY

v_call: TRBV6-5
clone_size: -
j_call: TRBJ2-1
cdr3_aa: ASSFDYNEQF

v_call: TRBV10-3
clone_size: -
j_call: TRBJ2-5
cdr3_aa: AISEDGGETQY

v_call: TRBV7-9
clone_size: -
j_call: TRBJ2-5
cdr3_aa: ASRETGPRFGSQY